The present entry profiles one T cell receptor beta chain with its context. Its antigen is not identified. The junction had 3 bases not matched to a gene; V was cut back by 0 bases and J by 1 base. The CDR3 consists of 16 residues. Per germline, CDR1 MNHEY and CDR2 SMNVEV (reference sequence). Roughly 10 milliliters of peripheral blood were drawn from each donor into EDTA-treated tubes. Primers used in a second PCR of roughly 6 to 11 cycles were a sample-barcoded 5' primer and a J-beta primer mix. Through a template-switch adaptor with 12 random nucleotides, each cDNA molecule received a tag. One entry per CDR3 protein results from TCRdb running MiXCR on the 5' RACE reads. The sample has over a million distinct CDR3 sequences, 45% seen once. The entry originates in a study of blood T cells in healthy people across ages. The study, taken as a whole, reports: TCR beta diversity tracked closely with naive T cell percentage.

The receptor comes from an older woman in good health. This sequence joins TRBV27 and TRBJ2-3; 8 bases are a match to TRBD1. Input material: blood. CDR3 amino acids: CASSLSTGQGTDTQYF. The CDR3 DNA follows: TGTGCCAGCAGTTTATCGACGGGACAGGGCACAGATACGCAGTATTTT.